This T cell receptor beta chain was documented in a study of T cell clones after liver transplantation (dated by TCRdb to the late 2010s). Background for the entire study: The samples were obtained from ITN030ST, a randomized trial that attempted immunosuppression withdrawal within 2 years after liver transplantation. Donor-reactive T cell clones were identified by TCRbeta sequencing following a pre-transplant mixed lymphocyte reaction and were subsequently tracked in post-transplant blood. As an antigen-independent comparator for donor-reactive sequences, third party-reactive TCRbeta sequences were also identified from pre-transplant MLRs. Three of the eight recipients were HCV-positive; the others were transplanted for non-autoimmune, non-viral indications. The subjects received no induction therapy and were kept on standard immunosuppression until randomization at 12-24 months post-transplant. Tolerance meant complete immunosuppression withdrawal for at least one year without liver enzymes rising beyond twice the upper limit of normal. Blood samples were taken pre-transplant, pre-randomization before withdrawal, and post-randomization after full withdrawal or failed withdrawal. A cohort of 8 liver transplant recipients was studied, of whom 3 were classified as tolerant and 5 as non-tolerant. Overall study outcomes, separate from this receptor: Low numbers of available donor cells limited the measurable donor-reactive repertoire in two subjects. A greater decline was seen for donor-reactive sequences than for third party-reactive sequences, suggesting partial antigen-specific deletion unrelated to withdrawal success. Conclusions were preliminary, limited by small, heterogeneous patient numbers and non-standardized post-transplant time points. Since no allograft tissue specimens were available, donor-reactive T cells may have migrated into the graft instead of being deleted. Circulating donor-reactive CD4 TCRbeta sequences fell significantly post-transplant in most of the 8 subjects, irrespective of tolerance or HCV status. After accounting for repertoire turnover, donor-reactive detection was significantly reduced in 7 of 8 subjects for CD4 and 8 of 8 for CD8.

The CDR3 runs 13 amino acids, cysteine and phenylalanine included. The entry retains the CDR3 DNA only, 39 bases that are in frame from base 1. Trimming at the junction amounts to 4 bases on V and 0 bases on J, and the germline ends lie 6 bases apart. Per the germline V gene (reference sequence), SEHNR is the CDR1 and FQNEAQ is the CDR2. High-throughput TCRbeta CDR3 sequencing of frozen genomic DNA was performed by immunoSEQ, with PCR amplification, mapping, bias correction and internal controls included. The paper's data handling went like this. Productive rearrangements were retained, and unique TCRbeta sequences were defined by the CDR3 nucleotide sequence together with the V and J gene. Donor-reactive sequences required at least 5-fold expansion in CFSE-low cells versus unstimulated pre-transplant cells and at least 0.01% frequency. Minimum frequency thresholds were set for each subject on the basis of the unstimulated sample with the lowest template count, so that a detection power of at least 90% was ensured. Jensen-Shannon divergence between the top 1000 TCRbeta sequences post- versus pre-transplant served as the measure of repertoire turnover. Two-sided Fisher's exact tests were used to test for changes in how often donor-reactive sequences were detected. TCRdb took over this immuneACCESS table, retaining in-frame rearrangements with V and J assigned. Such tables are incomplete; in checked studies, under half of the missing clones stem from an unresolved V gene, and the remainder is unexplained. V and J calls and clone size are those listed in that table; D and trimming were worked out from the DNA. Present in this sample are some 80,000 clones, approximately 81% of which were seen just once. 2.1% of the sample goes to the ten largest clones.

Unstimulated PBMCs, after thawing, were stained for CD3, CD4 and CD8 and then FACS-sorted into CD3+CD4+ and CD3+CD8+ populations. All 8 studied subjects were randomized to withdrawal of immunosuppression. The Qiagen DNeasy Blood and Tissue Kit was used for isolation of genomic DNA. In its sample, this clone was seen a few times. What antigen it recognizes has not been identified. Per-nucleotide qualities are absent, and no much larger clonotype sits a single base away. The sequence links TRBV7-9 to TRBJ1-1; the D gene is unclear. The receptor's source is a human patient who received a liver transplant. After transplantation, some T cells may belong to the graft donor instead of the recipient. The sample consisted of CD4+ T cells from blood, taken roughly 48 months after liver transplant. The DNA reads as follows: TGTGCCAGCAGCTCCCTCATGAACACTGAAGCTTTCTTT. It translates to CASSSLMNTEAFF. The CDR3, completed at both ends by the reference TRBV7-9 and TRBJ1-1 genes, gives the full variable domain DTGVSQNPRHKITKRGQNVTFRCDPISEHNRLYWYRQTLGQGPEFLTYFQNEAQLEKSRLLSDRFSAERPKGSFSTLEIQRTEQGDSAMYLCASSSLMNTEAFFGQGTRLTVV.